Presented here are 16 T cell receptor beta chains from one specimen sequenced in a study of blood T cell repertoires in COVID-19. Here immunoSEQ multiplex PCR was the method, and the copy in TCRdb shows in-frame clones only, minus some. The sample lists around 370,000 clones, approximately 87% occurring once. The sample taken for sequencing was peripheral blood. The receptors were sampled from a woman aged 50 to 60 with COVID-19, enrolled during active disease.

Concerning this clone: Other DNA variants within this sample encode the same CDR3. This chain uses TRBV5-1 with TRBJ1-1; maybe TRBD1 (6 bases). The CDR3 is made up of 15 amino acids. CDR1 and CDR2 (germline): SGHRS, YFSETQ. The germline V and J ends were trimmed by 0 bases and 2 bases, with 11 bases remaining between them. CDR3: CASSLGGRGNTEAFF. In DNA, the CDR3 is TGCGCCAGCAGCTTGGGTGGCAGGGGAAACACTGAAGCTTTCTTT.

This chain connects TRBV30 to TRBJ2-1; TRBD2 aligns across 10 bases. This CDR3 contains 16 residues. CDR1 is GTSNPN, CDR2 SVGIG, per germline (reference sequence). After removal of 8 bases from V and 3 bases from J, the junction contained 13 bases not matched to a gene. CDR3 in amino acids: CARGGRAGGLYNEQFF. The CDR3 bases are TGTGCCCGGGGGGGGAGAGCGGGAGGGCTCTACAATGAGCAGTTCTTC.

V gene TRBV18 combines with J gene TRBJ2-6, with unresolved D. This CDR3 region has 17 residues. V gave up 2 bases and J gave up 1 base, with 12 bases separating them. Germline CDR1 reads KGHSH; CDR2 reads LQKENI. In DNA, the CDR3 is TGTGCCAGCTCACCAGGAGTCCCGAGGTCTGGGGCCAACGTCCTGACTTTC. Amino acid sequence: CASSPGVPRSGANVLTF.

The rearrangement uses TRBV7-2 and TRBJ2-5; perhaps TRBD2 as D (5 bases). Trimming removed 3 bases at V and 1 base at J, with 9 bases between. The CDR3 has 14 amino acids. Germline CDR1 SGHTA, CDR2 FQGNSA. Here the CDR3 DNA reads TGTGCCAGCAGCTTGGCGGGCCCCCAAGAGACCCAGTACTTC. Translated, it gives CASSLAGPQETQYF.

V and J are TRBV15 and TRBJ1-1; D call uncertain. Between the trimmed V and J ends, which lost 0 bases and 1 base, there was a span of 3 bases. The length of the CDR3 is 13 residues. The germline CDR1 and CDR2 sequences are LNHNV and YYDKDF (reference sequence). CDR3 loop: CATSRDRNTEAFF. In nucleotides, the CDR3 is TGTGCCACCAGCAGAGACAGGAACACTGAAGCTTTCTTT.

The rearrangement joins TRBV5-1 to TRBJ1-2; tentatively, D is TRBD1 (6 bases). CDR1 is SGHRS, CDR2 YFSETQ, per germline. V lost 4 bases to trimming and J lost 8 bases, with 21 bases between them. The CDR3 is made up of 15 amino acids. CDR3 amino acids: CASSGWAGADAGYTF. The CDR3 DNA is TGCGCCAGCAGCGGGTGGGCAGGGGCCGACGCGGGCTACACCTTC. The whole variable domain, remainder taken from reference TRBV5-1 and TRBJ1-2, is KAGVTQTPRYLIKTRGQQVTLSCSPISGHRSVSWYQQTPGQGLQFLFEYFSETQRNKGNFPGRFSGRQFSNSRSEMNVSTLELGDSALYLCASSGWAGADAGYTFGSGTRLTVV.

In its sample, this clone was seen once. The gene calls are TRBV11-2 and TRBJ1-1; no clear D gene. The CDR3 has 15 amino acids. Germline V gene lookup returns CDR1 SGHAT and CDR2 FQNNGV. The V and J ends lost 4 bases and 0 bases respectively, with 12 bases between them. The CDR3 nucleotides read TGTGCCAGCAGCTCCGCCCGACAAATGAACACTGAAGCTTTCTTT. It encodes CASSSARQMNTEAFF.

J is TRBJ2-3 and V is TRBV10-3, with 9 bases matching TRBD1. Germline lookup yields CDR1 ENHRY and CDR2 SYGVKD. The CDR3 runs to 20 residues. V lost 8 bases to trimming and J lost 0 bases; unmatched junction nucleotides: 21. The CDR3 DNA sequence: TGTGCCATCCTAGAGGGATTCCGGGACAGGGTATTAGTAAGCACAGATACGCAGTATTTT. It translates to CAILEGFRDRVLVSTDTQYF.

V and J are TRBV18 and TRBJ1-1; D gene unclear. Germline V gives CDR1 KGHSH, CDR2 LQKENI. The ends were cut back, 4 bases at V and 3 bases at J, with 12 bases in the middle. This CDR3 is built from 14 residues. Here the CDR3 DNA reads TGTGCCAGCTCACGCCCTAATCGAGACACTGAAGCTTTCTTT. Its protein is CASSRPNRDTEAFF.

This clone was observed a few times. The chain has TRBV29-1 and TRBJ1-2; D is perhaps TRBD1 (6 bases). The CDR3 runs 12 residues. V lost 5 bases to trimming and J lost 6 bases, with 13 bases between them. Germline V gene sequence: CDR1 SQVTM, CDR2 ANQGSEA. Written as DNA, the CDR3 is TGCAGCGTTACGGGGGGCGAGAATGGCTACACCTTC. Amino acids: CSVTGGENGYTF.

This clone was observed a single time. The J gene is TRBJ2-7, the V gene TRBV11-2, with 8 bases identical to TRBD2. The V gene's germline CDR1 is SGHAT and CDR2 FQNNGV. The CDR3 is made up of 13 amino acids. Trimming removed 5 bases from V and 2 bases from J; junction bases left unmatched: 2. CDR3 sequence reads: CASSREGPYEQYF. The CDR3 DNA is TGTGCCAGCAGCCGGGAGGGCCCCTACGAGCAGTACTTC.

The chain uses TRBV10-3 and TRBJ1-2, with 11 bases that match TRBD1. Germline values: CDR1 ENHRY, CDR2 SYGVKD. J was trimmed by 3 bases and V by 1 base; bases with no gene match: 1. The CDR3 spans 15 residues. The CDR3 DNA reads as TGTGCCATCAGTGAGTGGACAGGGGGCGACTATGGCTACACCTTC. Residues: CAISEWTGGDYGYTF.

The chain is built from TRBV5-1 and TRBJ2-2, with TRBD2 identical over 13 bases. Germline loops: CDR1 SGHRS, CDR2 YFSETQ. The CDR3 sequence is 16 residues long. The V gene end was trimmed by 4 bases and the J gene end by 4 bases; junction bases not matched to a gene: 4. Here the CDR3 reads CASSATSGRATGELFF. The CDR3 DNA is TGCGCCAGCAGCGCTACTAGCGGGAGGGCCACCGGGGAGCTGTTTTTT.

The CDR3 spells CSVGWLAGGETQYF. CDR3 sequence (DNA): TGCAGCGTTGGCTGGCTAGCGGGGGGGGAGACCCAGTACTTC. The chain recombines TRBV29-1 with TRBJ2-5; 12 bases are shared with TRBD2. Trimming at V came to 4 bases and at J to 5 bases, leaving 5 bases not matched to a gene. The CDR3 totals 14 residues. Per the germline V gene, CDR1 is SQVTM and CDR2 is ANQGSEA.

J is TRBJ1-1 and V is TRBV6-5, with D tentatively TRBD1 (5 bases). V lost 6 bases and J lost 10, with 15 bases in between. Germline CDR1 reads MNHEY; CDR2 reads SVGAGI. CDR3 length: 12 residues. The CDR3, as DNA: TGTGCCAGCAGCCGTCGACAGTCTGGAGCTTTCTTT. This sequence encodes CASSRRQSGAFF.

This chain joins TRBV29-1 and TRBJ2-7, with 7 positions matching TRBD1. There are 15 residues in the CDR3. Germline V lookup: CDR1 SQVTM, CDR2 ANQGSEA. V dropped 1 base and J dropped 3; count of bases not matched to a gene: 9. CDR3 residues: CSVEGSPGQNYEQYF. CDR3 sequence (DNA): TGCAGCGTTGAAGGCTCTCCGGGACAGAACTACGAGCAGTACTTC.